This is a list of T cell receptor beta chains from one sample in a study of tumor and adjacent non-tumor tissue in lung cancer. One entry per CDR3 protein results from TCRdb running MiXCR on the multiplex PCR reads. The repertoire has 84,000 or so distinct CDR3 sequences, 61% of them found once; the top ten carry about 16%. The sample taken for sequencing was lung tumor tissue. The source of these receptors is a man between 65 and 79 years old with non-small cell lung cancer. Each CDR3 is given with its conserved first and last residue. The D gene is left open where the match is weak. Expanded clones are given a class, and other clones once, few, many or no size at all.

CDR3 DNA: TGTGCCACCAGGATTCCGGGAGAGACCCAGTACTTC
CDR3 protein: CATRIPGETQYF
clone size: many
D gene: .
J gene: TRBJ2-5
V gene: TRBV7-9

CDR3 DNA: TGTGCCAGCAGTTCACCCCGCCCGAGGGAGCGGTCAGGGGCCAACGTCCTGACTTTC
CDR3 protein: CASSSPRPRERSGANVLTF
clone size: .
D gene: .
J gene: TRBJ2-6
V gene: TRBV6-5

CDR3 DNA: TGTGCGAGCAGCTTCAGAGTAGCGGTGATTACAGATACGCGGTATTTT
CDR3 protein: CASSFRVAVITDTRYF
clone size: .
D gene: .
J gene: TRBJ2-3
V gene: TRBV11-2

CDR3 DNA: TGTGCCAGCTGCCCTAATACAGGGACCGGGGAGTTGTTTTTT
CDR3 protein: CASCPNTGTGELFF
clone size: .
D gene: .
J gene: TRBJ2-2
V gene: TRBV11-3

CDR3 DNA: TGTGCCAACAGCCCTATTCGATTGGAGACCCAATACTTC
CDR3 protein: CANSPIRLETQYF
clone size: .
D gene: .
J gene: TRBJ2-5
V gene: TRBV11-2

CDR3 DNA: TGTGCCTGTAGGGGGGAGAGCTCCTATAATTCACCCCTCCACTTT
CDR3 protein: CACRGESSYNSPLHF
clone size: .
D gene: .
J gene: TRBJ1-6
V gene: TRBV6-5

CDR3 DNA: TGTGCCGGCAGGACGCCCACTAACTGTGGCTACAACTTC
CDR3 protein: CAGRTPTNCGYNF
clone size: .
D gene: .
J gene: TRBJ1-2
V gene: TRBV6-5

CDR3 DNA: TGTGCCAGCAACCAAAGGGGGGAGGGAGGCACAGATACGCAGCATTTT
CDR3 protein: CASNQRGEGGTDTQHF
clone size: .
D gene: .
J gene: TRBJ1-5
V gene: TRBV11-1

CDR3 DNA: TGTGCCAGCAGCCCCCGGGGTAGTGCCAGTCGGTCTGGGTACGAGCAATACTTC
CDR3 protein: CASSPRGSASRSGYEQYF
clone size: .
D gene: .
J gene: TRBJ2-7
V gene: TRBV6-6

CDR3 DNA: TGTGCCAGCAGCATCAAACAGGGGGCAAACGAGCAGTACTTC
CDR3 protein: CASSIKQGANEQYF
clone size: .
D gene: .
J gene: TRBJ2-7
V gene: TRBV21-1

CDR3 DNA: TGTGCCAGTACTACCGCAGGGGCTACGGACACTGAAGCTTTCTTT
CDR3 protein: CASTTAGATDTEAFF
clone size: few
D gene: .
J gene: TRBJ1-1
V gene: TRBV28

CDR3 DNA: TGTGCCAGCAGCCAAGGAACGGGACAGGGATTCAATGAGCAGTTCTTC
CDR3 protein: CASSQGTGQGFNEQFF
clone size: once
D gene: TRBD1
J gene: TRBJ2-1
V gene: TRBV4-2

CDR3 DNA: TGCAGTGCGAGACTAGCGGGGGCGCAAAAAGGGCAGTATTTT
CDR3 protein: CSARLAGAQKGQYF
clone size: many
D gene: TRBD2
J gene: TRBJ2-3
V gene: TRBV20-1

CDR3 DNA: TGTGCCAGCAGCGTAGCGGGAGTCCGGGATACGCAGTATTTT
CDR3 protein: CASSVAGVRDTQYF
clone size: few
D gene: .
J gene: TRBJ2-3
V gene: TRBV9

CDR3 DNA: TGTGCAAGCAGTTTGAGAGGCCGGAACACTGAAGCTTTCTTT
CDR3 protein: CASSLRGRNTEAFF
clone size: .
D gene: .
J gene: TRBJ1-1
V gene: TRBV12-3/TRBV12-4

CDR3 DNA: TGCAGCGTTGTAGGCAGGGGGTACACTGAAGCTTTCTTT
CDR3 protein: CSVVGRGYTEAFF
clone size: medium-sized
D gene: TRBD1
J gene: TRBJ1-1
V gene: TRBV29-1

CDR3 DNA: TGTACCCTCGGGGGCCGCAATCAGCCCCAGCATTTT
CDR3 protein: CTLGGRNQPQHF
clone size: .
D gene: .
J gene: TRBJ1-5
V gene: TRBV6-1

CDR3 DNA: TGTGCCAGCAGCTTGGATGAGAGACCCTTCACCGGGGAGCTGTTTTTT
CDR3 protein: CASSLDERPFTGELFF
clone size: many
D gene: .
J gene: TRBJ2-2
V gene: TRBV5-6

CDR3 DNA: TGCGCCAGCAGTGAGTTGGAAAACAATCCGCCCCAGCATTTT
CDR3 protein: CASSELENNPPQHF
clone size: .
D gene: .
J gene: TRBJ1-5
V gene: TRBV10-2

CDR3 DNA: TGCAGTACCCTTGGTGGACTCCAAGAGACCCAGTACTTT
CDR3 protein: CSTLGGLQETQYF
clone size: few
D gene: .
J gene: TRBJ2-5
V gene: TRBV20-1

CDR3 DNA: TGTGCCAGCAGTTTAGTGCCTAGCGGGGCCTACGAGCAGTACTTC
CDR3 protein: CASSLVPSGAYEQYF
clone size: many
D gene: TRBD2
J gene: TRBJ2-7
V gene: TRBV12-3/TRBV12-4

CDR3 DNA: TGTGCCATCAGTACAGAACACAATCAGCCCCAGCATTTT
CDR3 protein: CAISTEHNQPQHF
clone size: many
D gene: .
J gene: TRBJ1-5
V gene: TRBV10-3

CDR3 DNA: TGTGCCAGCAGTTTTCTCGGGAGGACGCCATATGGCTACACCTTC
CDR3 protein: CASSFLGRTPYGYTF
clone size: many
D gene: .
J gene: TRBJ1-2
V gene: TRBV12-3/TRBV12-4

CDR3 DNA: TGTGCCACCAGCTTAGAGTGGGGAGCTTTCTTT
CDR3 protein: CATSLEWGAFF
clone size: .
D gene: .
J gene: TRBJ1-1
V gene: TRBV11-2

CDR3 DNA: TGTGCCAGCAGTCAGACAGGGATTACTGAAGCTTTCTTT
CDR3 protein: CASSQTGITEAFF
clone size: many
D gene: TRBD1
J gene: TRBJ1-1
V gene: TRBV6-1

CDR3 DNA: TGCAGTGCTAGAGGTTGGGCGGGGAAAGACATTCAGTACTTC
CDR3 protein: CSARGWAGKDIQYF
clone size: .
D gene: .
J gene: TRBJ2-4
V gene: TRBV20-1

CDR3 DNA: TGTGCCAGCAGCTGGGATAAAATCAGAGGATATCGCGAGCAGTACTTC
CDR3 protein: CASSWDKIRGYREQYF
clone size: .
D gene: .
J gene: TRBJ2-7
V gene: TRBV5-4

CDR3 DNA: TGTGCCAGCAGTTTTCTTAGGACAGGGTACACAGATACGCAGTATTTT
CDR3 protein: CASSFLRTGYTDTQYF
clone size: .
D gene: TRBD1
J gene: TRBJ2-3
V gene: TRBV28

CDR3 DNA: TGTGCCACCAGTGGTTTGCTGGGACGGGGAAACACCGAGGAGCTGTTTTTT
CDR3 protein: CATSGLLGRGNTEELFF
clone size: .
D gene: .
J gene: TRBJ2-2
V gene: TRBV24-1

CDR3 DNA: TGTGCCAGCAACTCGGGAGGCCTAGAGGAGCTGTTTTTT
CDR3 protein: CASNSGGLEELFF
clone size: .
D gene: TRBD2
J gene: TRBJ2-2
V gene: TRBV28

CDR3 DNA: TGTGCCAGCAGTCCCGACTATGGGATCAACAATGAGCAGTTCTTC
CDR3 protein: CASSPDYGINNEQFF
clone size: .
D gene: .
J gene: TRBJ2-1
V gene: TRBV11-3

CDR3 DNA: TGTGCTAGTGGTTCCGGGATTAAGTATGAGCAGCTCTTC
CDR3 protein: CASGSGIKYEQLF
clone size: once
D gene: .
J gene: TRBJ2-1
V gene: TRBV12-5

CDR3 DNA: TGCAGTGCTAGAGACGAACCTGAAGCTTTCTTT
CDR3 protein: CSARDEPEAFF
clone size: few
D gene: .
J gene: TRBJ1-1
V gene: TRBV20-1

CDR3 DNA: TGCGCCAGCAACCACGGGACTAGCGCAATCTCCTACAATGGGCAGTTCTTC
CDR3 protein: CASNHGTSAISYNGQFF
clone size: few
D gene: TRBD2
J gene: TRBJ2-1
V gene: TRBV4-1

CDR3 DNA: TGTGCCAGCAGGGGAACGGGGTCATCCTACAATGAGCAGTTCTTC
CDR3 protein: CASRGTGSSYNEQFF
clone size: many
D gene: .
J gene: TRBJ2-1
V gene: TRBV12-3/TRBV12-4

CDR3 DNA: TGTGCCAGCAGCACTCAGGGAGGAACTAATGAAAAACTGTTTTTT
CDR3 protein: CASSTQGGTNEKLFF
clone size: many
D gene: .
J gene: TRBJ1-4
V gene: TRBV7-9

CDR3 DNA: TGCGCCAGCAGCTTCGGATTGTCGGCAGGCCAGCCCCAGCATTTT
CDR3 protein: CASSFGLSAGQPQHF
clone size: .
D gene: .
J gene: TRBJ1-5
V gene: TRBV5-1

CDR3 DNA: TGTGCCAGTAGCTTGACAGGGACGAGGGTCATCACAGATATGCAGTATTTT
CDR3 protein: CASSLTGTRVITDMQYF
clone size: .
D gene: TRBD1
J gene: TRBJ2-3
V gene: TRBV11-2

CDR3 DNA: TGCGCCAGCAGCCAAGAAAAAACAGGGGCCCACGGGGAGCTGTTTTTT
CDR3 protein: CASSQEKTGAHGELFF
clone size: many
D gene: TRBD1
J gene: TRBJ2-2
V gene: TRBV4-1

CDR3 DNA: TGTAGCGGTCGAACCGCGGCCGGCACAGGTACGCAGTATTTT
CDR3 protein: CSGRTAAGTGTQYF
clone size: .
D gene: .
J gene: TRBJ2-3
V gene: TRBV29-1

CDR3 DNA: TGTGCCTGGAGTGTCAAGGGTGATACGCAGTATTTT
CDR3 protein: CAWSVKGDTQYF
clone size: few
D gene: .
J gene: TRBJ2-3
V gene: TRBV30

CDR3 DNA: TGTGCCAGCATCCAAGGGACCCTAGCGGGCGAGACCCAGTACTTC
CDR3 protein: CASIQGTLAGETQYF
clone size: .
D gene: TRBD2
J gene: TRBJ2-5
V gene: TRBV4-2

CDR3 DNA: TGCAGTGTTAGGGATGGTGAGATGAAGGGCTCCTACAATGAGCAGTTCTTC
CDR3 protein: CSVRDGEMKGSYNEQFF
clone size: .
D gene: .
J gene: TRBJ2-1
V gene: TRBV20-1